This entry lists 21 T cell receptor beta chains sequenced from one sample in a study of blood T cell repertoires in COVID-19. Sequencing used immunoSEQ multiplex PCR; TCRdb keeps in-frame clones, though not all of them. The table lists about 530,000 clones, around nine tenths of them singletons. The sequencing input was peripheral blood. These receptors came from a woman aged 45-65 years with COVID-19, enrolled during active disease.

As to this clone: Additional DNA sequences in this sample encode the identical CDR3. The chain uses TRBV9 and TRBJ2-2; D is unclear. Trimming took 1 base from V and 3 from J, leaving 10 bases between them. CDR1 is SGDLS, CDR2 YYNGEE, per germline. This CDR3 region has 15 residues. The CDR3 protein is CASSVSGGYTGELFF. Here the CDR3 DNA reads TGTGCCAGCAGCGTATCTGGCGGTTACACCGGGGAGCTGTTTTTT.

As for this clone: This CDR3 is also generated by other DNA sequences in the sample. V gene TRBV28 combines with J gene TRBJ1-5; D call uncertain. This CDR3 is built from 13 residues. The V gene's germline CDR1 is MDHEN and CDR2 SYDVKM. The V and J ends lost 4 bases and 5 bases respectively, with 9 bases between them. The CDR3 sequence is CASSSGGYQPQHF. CDR3 DNA: TGTGCCAGCAGTTCGGGAGGGTATCAGCCCCAGCATTTT.

This clone came up once. The V gene is TRBV2, the J gene TRBJ1-4, with D uncertain. CDR1 and CDR2 (germline): SNHLY, FYNNEI. This CDR3 is built from 15 residues. Trimming left V 6 bases short and J 5 bases short, with 16 bases between. The CDR3 DNA follows: TGTGCCAGCAGACAGCAGCACCCGTCAAATGAAAAACTGTTTTTT. It encodes CASRQQHPSNEKLFF.

This chain uses TRBV7-8 with TRBJ1-1; D gene ambiguous. Germline V gene lookup returns CDR1 SGHVS and CDR2 FQNEAQ. CDR3 length: 15 amino acids. V was trimmed by 5 bases and J by 0 bases, leaving 13 bases between them. The CDR3 coding sequence is TGTGCCAGCAGCCCTCTCCCAGATTTGAACACTGAAGCTTTCTTT. Its translation: CASSPLPDLNTEAFF.

In the case of this clone: A read error may account for a junction end that differs from germline. V usage is TRBV29-1 and J usage is TRBJ2-3; TRBD1 matches at 9 bases. The CDR3 has 15 amino acids. The germline CDR1 and CDR2 sequences are SQVTM and ANQGSEA. CDR3 amino acids: CSLEPGTGTTDTQYF. CDR3 nucleotide sequence: TGCAGCCTTGAACCCGGGACAGGGACGACAGATACGCAGTATTTT.

This clone is a singleton in its sample. This chain uses TRBV5-4 with TRBJ2-4, with D tentatively TRBD1 (6 bases). The germline V gene has CDR1 SGHNT and CDR2 YYREEE (reference sequence). The CDR3 length is 14 residues. The germline V and J ends were trimmed by 1 base and 5 bases, with 10 bases remaining between them. In nucleotides, the CDR3 is TGTGCCAGCAGCTTGCAGGGGCCGGAAAACATTCAGTACTTC. As protein: CASSLQGPENIQYF. The full variable domain, completed using reference TRBV5-4 and TRBJ2-4, is ETGVTQSPTHLIKTRGQQVTLRCSSQSGHNTVSWYQQALGQGPQFIFQYYREEENGRGNFPPRFSGLQFPNYSSELNVNALELDDSALYLCASSLQGPENIQYFGAGTRLSVL.

The chain links TRBV30 to TRBJ2-2, with 8 bases matching TRBD1. The CDR3 runs 14 residues. Germline CDR1 reads GTSNPN; CDR2 reads SVGIG (reference sequence). V lost 5 bases, J lost 1 base, and 3 bases stayed unmatched. The CDR3 protein is CAWDRGWNTGELFF. The CDR3 region has the DNA TGTGCCTGGGACAGGGGATGGAACACCGGGGAGCTGTTTTTT.

Only one count was recorded for this clone. The chain combines TRBV2 with TRBJ2-7; D unresolved. Germline V lookup: CDR1 SNHLY, CDR2 FYNNEI. The ends were cut back, 5 bases at V and 3 bases at J, with 5 bases in the middle. The CDR3 extends over 11 amino acids. In DNA, the CDR3 is TGTGCCAGCAGTACCAGCTACGAGCAGTACTTC. It specifies CASSTSYEQYF.

The gene calls are TRBV9 and TRBJ2-1, with D uncertain. The V end lost 0 bases, the J end lost 6 bases, and 13 bases lay between the germline ends. From germline, CDR1 is SGDLS and CDR2 YYNGEE. The CDR3 has 15 residues. The CDR3 is CASSVGLGRGNEQFF. CDR3 bases: TGTGCCAGCAGCGTAGGACTCGGAAGAGGCAATGAGCAGTTCTTC.

The chain carries TRBV4-1 and TRBJ1-1, with unresolved D. Looked up from germline, CDR1 is MGHRA and CDR2 is YSYEKL. Trimming left V 6 bases short and J 2 bases short, with 16 bases between. This CDR3 has 15 amino acids. Written as DNA, the CDR3 is TGCGCCAGCAGTTATACCCCGGGTTTAAACACTGAAGCTTTCTTT. This sequence encodes CASSYTPGLNTEAFF.

The chain joins TRBV6-5 to TRBJ2-3; TRBD2 aligns across 11 bases. V shed 6 bases, J shed 9 bases, and the junction held 11 bases outside the gene matches. Looked up from germline, CDR1 is MNHEY and CDR2 is SVGAGI. The CDR3 sequence is 15 residues long. The CDR3 region is CASRGTSGGQGTQYF. The CDR3 DNA reads TGTGCCAGCAGGGGAACTAGCGGGGGCCAGGGGACGCAGTATTTT.

The gene calls are TRBV14 and TRBJ2-1, with D maybe TRBD1 (5 bases). The length of the CDR3 is 13 residues. From germline, CDR1 is SGHDN and CDR2 FVKESK. Deletions cut 1 base from V and 12 bases from J, with 13 bases between. The CDR3 spells CASSQAIMGRQFF. CDR3 DNA sequence: TGTGCCAGCAGCCAAGCGATCATGGGGCGGCAGTTCTTC.

The V call is TRBV7-9, the J call TRBJ1-6, with a weak D call TRBD1 (6 bases). The CDR3 length is 15 residues. V was clipped by 5 bases and J by 10 bases, with 18 bases between them. Germline CDR1 SEHNR, CDR2 FQNEAQ (reference sequence). The CDR3 DNA follows: TGTGCCAGCAGCCTTTACAGGGACGGGAGGTCACCCCTCCACTTT. This gives the protein CASSLYRDGRSPLHF.

The chain carries TRBV6-1 and TRBJ2-7, with TRBD2 matching over 7 bases. This CDR3 has 15 amino acids. V lost 1 base to trimming and J lost 0 bases; unmatched junction nucleotides: 3. Per germline, CDR1 MNHNS and CDR2 SASEGT. CDR3 region: CASSEGLAISYEQYF. CDR3 DNA sequence: TGTGCCAGCAGTGAAGGACTAGCCATCTCCTACGAGCAGTACTTC.

The genes are TRBV19 and TRBJ1-4; TRBD1 aligns across 12 bases. This CDR3 is 15 amino acids long. Germline values: CDR1 LNHDA, CDR2 SQIVND (reference sequence). V was pared by 5 bases and J by 8 bases, with 6 bases of the junction left unmatched. CDR3 bases: TGTGCCAGTAGTCTTACCGGGACAGGGGGCGAAAAACTGTTTTTT. It codes for CASSLTGTGGEKLFF.

The chain carries TRBV29-1 and TRBJ1-1; maybe TRBD1 (5 bases). The CDR3 spans 14 residues. The germline V gene has CDR1 SQVTM and CDR2 ANQGSEA. V shed 6 bases and J shed 7 bases, with 21 bases lying between them. Here the CDR3 DNA reads TGCAGCGTAAGTGACAGTTTGACAAAGGGTGAAGCTTTCTTT. This codes for CSVSDSLTKGEAFF.

The V call is TRBV6-2 or TRBV6-3, the J call TRBJ1-5; the match to TRBD1 covers 8 bases. The CDR3 consists of 18 residues. With 0 bases clipped from V and 3 bases from J, the junction kept 10 bases outside the gene matches. CDR1 is MNHEY and CDR2 is SVGEGT in the germline V gene. Here the CDR3 DNA reads TGTGCCAGCAGTTACTCGACGGTACAGGGGGGACCCAATCAGCCCCAGCATTTT. Residues: CASSYSTVQGGPNQPQHF.

This chain connects TRBV10-3 to TRBJ1-2; 7 bases fit TRBD1. Germline V gene data show CDR1 as ENHRY and CDR2 as SYGVKD. After removal of 10 bases from V and 4 bases from J, the junction contained 9 bases not matched to a gene. The CDR3 is made up of 13 amino acids. CDR3 loop: CANSGQETYGYTF. The CDR3 DNA follows: TGTGCCAACTCCGGACAGGAAACCTATGGCTACACCTTC.

This chain connects TRBV30 to TRBJ1-1; D not certain. V gave up 3 bases and J gave up 1 base, with 12 bases separating them. The length of the CDR3 is 14 residues. Germline V lookup: CDR1 GTSNPN, CDR2 SVGIG (reference sequence). CDR3 nucleotides: TGTGCCTGGAGCCTTACACCAGGGAACACTGAAGCTTTCTTT. Its translation is CAWSLTPGNTEAFF.

The CDR3 nucleotides are TGTGCCAGCAGTTCCTACCCTTGGACAGAAATCACCGGGGAGCTGTTTTTT. This encodes CASSSYPWTEITGELFF. The rearrangement links TRBV27 to TRBJ2-2; tentatively, D is TRBD1 (6 bases). The V end lost 4 bases, the J end lost 4 bases, and 19 bases lay between the germline ends. This CDR3 contains 17 residues. CDR1 is MNHEY, CDR2 SMNVEV, per germline (reference sequence).

The CDR3 bases are TGCGCCAGCAGCCAGGGTAGCGGAAACACCGGGGAGCTGTTTTTT. Translation: CASSQGSGNTGELFF. The chain links TRBV4-1 to TRBJ2-2; tentatively, D is TRBD2 (6 bases). This CDR3 is 15 amino acids long. The germline V gene has CDR1 MGHRA and CDR2 YSYEKL. Trimming cost V 3 bases and J 2 bases, with 10 bases left between them.